This record concerns one T cell receptor (beta chain) sequence. CDR1 and CDR2 from the germline V gene are SGHAT and FQNNGV. Trimming at V came to 7 bases and at J to 0 bases, leaving 7 bases not matched to a gene. This CDR3 contains 17 residues. This sample was included in a study of shared clonotypes between healthy human individuals. TCRdb keeps only in-frame clones here, not all; method: immunoSEQ multiplex PCR. Counted here are about 2.5 million clones, roughly 90% occurring once; the ten biggest clones make up 0.3% to 0.4%. Sequencing used naive CD4+ T cells from PBMCs. The subset: CD45RA+ positively selected. The origin of this receptor is a young man in good health. Some clones in this sample may be carry-over from other donors' samples. The J gene is TRBJ2-6, the V gene TRBV11-2, with TRBD1 matching 9 bases. The CDR3, as DNA: TGTGCCAGCACCCGCCGGGACAGGGTCTCTGGGGCCAACGTCCTGACTTTC. Translation gives CASTRRDRVSGANVLTF. Looking up the rest from reference TRBV11-2 and TRBJ2-6 gives the full variable domain: EAGVAQSPRYKIIEKRQSVAFWCNPISGHATLYWYQQILGQGPKLLIQFQNNGVVDDSQLPKDRFSAERLKGVDSTLKIQPAKLEDSAVYLCASTRRDRVSGANVLTFGAGSRLTVL.